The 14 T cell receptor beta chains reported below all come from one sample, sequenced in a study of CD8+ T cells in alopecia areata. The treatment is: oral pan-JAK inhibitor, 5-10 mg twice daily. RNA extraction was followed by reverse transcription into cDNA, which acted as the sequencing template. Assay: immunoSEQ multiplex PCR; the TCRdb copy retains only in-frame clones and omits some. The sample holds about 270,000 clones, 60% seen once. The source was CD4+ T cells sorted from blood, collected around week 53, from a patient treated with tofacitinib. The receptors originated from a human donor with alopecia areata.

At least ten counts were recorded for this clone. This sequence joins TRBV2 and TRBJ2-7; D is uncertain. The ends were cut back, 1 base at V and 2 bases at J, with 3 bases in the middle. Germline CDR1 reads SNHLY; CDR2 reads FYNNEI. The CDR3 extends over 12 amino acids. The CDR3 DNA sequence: TGTGCCAGCAGTGAAGACACCTACGAGCAGTACTTC. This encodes CASSEDTYEQYF.

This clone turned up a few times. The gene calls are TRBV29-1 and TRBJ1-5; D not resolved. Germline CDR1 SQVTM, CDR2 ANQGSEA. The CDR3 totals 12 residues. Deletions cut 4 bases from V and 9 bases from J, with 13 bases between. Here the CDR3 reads CSVVESGGPQHF. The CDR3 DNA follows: TGCAGCGTTGTAGAGTCCGGAGGGCCCCAGCATTTT.

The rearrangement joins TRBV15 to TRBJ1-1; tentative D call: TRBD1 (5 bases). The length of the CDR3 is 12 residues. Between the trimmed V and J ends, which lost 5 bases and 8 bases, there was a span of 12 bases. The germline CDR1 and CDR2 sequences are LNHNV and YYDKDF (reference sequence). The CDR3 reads CATSPWRGEAFF. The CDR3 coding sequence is TGTGCCACCAGCCCCTGGAGGGGAGAAGCTTTCTTT.

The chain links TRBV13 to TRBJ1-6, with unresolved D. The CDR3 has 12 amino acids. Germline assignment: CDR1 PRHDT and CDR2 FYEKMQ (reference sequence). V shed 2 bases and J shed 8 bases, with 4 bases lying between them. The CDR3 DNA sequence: TGTGCCAGCAGCTTAAGGTATTCACCCCTCCACTTT. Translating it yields CASSLRYSPLHF.

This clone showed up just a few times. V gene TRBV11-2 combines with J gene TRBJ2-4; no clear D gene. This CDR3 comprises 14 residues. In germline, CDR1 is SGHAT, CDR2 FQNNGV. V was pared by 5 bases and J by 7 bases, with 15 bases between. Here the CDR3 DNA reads TGTGCCAGCAGCCAGAGTGGTTTTGGGAACATTCAGTACTTC. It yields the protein CASSQSGFGNIQYF.

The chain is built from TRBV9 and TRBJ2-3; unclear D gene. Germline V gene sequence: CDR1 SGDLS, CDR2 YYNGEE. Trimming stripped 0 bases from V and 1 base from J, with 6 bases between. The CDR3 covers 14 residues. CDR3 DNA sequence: TGTGCCAGCAGCGTAGTCACAGGCACAGATACGCAGTATTTT. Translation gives CASSVVTGTDTQYF.

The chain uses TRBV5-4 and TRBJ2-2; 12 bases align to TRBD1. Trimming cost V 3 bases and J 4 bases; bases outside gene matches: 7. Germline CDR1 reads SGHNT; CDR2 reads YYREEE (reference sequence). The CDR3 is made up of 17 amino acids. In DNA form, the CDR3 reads TGTGCCAGCAGCTGGGACAGGGGGCGTTGGGGCACCGGGGAGCTGTTTTTT. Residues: CASSWDRGRWGTGELFF.

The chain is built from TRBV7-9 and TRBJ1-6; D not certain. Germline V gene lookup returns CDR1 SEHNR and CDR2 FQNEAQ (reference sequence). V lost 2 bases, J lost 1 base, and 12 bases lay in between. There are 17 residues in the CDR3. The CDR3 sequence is CASSLWDTSSYNSPLHF. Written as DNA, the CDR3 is TGTGCCAGCAGCTTATGGGATACATCATCCTATAATTCACCCCTCCACTTT.

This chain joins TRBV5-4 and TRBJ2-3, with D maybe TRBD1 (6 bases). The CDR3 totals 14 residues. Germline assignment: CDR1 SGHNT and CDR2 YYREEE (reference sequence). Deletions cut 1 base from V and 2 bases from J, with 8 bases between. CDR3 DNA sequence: TGTGCCAGCAGCTTGAGGGGGTACACAGATACGCAGTATTTT. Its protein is CASSLRGYTDTQYF.

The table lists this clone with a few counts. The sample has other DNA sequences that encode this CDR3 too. CDR3 in amino acids: CAWSVDFETQYF. The CDR3 DNA follows: TGTGCCTGGAGTGTTGACTTCGAGACCCAGTACTTC. The rearrangement links TRBV30 to TRBJ2-5; D unclear. The V gene's germline CDR1 is GTSNPN and CDR2 SVGIG (reference sequence). This CDR3 spans 12 amino acids. V was pared by 0 bases and J by 5 bases, with 7 bases between.

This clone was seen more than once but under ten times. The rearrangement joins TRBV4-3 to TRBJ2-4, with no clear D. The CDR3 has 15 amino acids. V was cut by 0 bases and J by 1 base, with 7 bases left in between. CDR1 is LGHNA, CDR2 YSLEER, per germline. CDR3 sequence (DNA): TGCGCCAGCAGCCAAGATCTAGGGGCCAAAAACATTCAGTACTTC. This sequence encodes CASSQDLGAKNIQYF.

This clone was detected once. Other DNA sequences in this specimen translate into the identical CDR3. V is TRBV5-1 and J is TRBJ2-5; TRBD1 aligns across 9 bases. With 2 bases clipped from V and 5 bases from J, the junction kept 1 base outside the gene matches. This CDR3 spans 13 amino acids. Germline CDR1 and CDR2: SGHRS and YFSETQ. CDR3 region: CASSLQGAETQYF. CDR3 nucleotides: TGCGCCAGCAGCTTACAGGGGGCTGAGACCCAGTACTTC.

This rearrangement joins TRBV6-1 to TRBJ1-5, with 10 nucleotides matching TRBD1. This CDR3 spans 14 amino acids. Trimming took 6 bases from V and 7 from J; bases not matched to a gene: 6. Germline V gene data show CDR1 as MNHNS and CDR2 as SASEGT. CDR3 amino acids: CASSGTGVSQPQHF. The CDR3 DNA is TGTGCCAGCAGCGGGACAGGGGTAAGCCAGCCCCAGCATTTT.

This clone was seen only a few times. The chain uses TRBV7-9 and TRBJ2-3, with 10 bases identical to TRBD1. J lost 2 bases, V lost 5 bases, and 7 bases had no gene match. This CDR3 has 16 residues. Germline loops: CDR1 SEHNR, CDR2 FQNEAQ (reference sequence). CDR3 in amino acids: CASSADRGDFTDTQYF. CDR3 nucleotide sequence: TGTGCCAGCAGCGCGGACAGGGGGGACTTCACAGATACGCAGTATTTT.